Listed below are T cell receptor beta chains from one sample, sequenced in a study of regulatory T cells in long-lasting Graves disease. TCRdb reprocessed the multiplex PCR reads via MiXCR and lists one record per CDR3 protein. The profile shows 350,000 to 400,000 distinct CDR3 sequences, around 15% of them singletons. The sample was also reused in another study, on T cells in Graves' hyperthyroidism and ophthalmopathy.

The sequencing here drew on peripheral blood mononuclear cells (PBMCs), taken at new diagnosis, from a patient treated with antithyroid drugs. Receptors were obtained from a woman aged 18-29 years with Graves disease. The CDR3 runs from the conserved cysteine through the conserved F or W. A D gene is named only where the DNA matches it firmly. For some rows the clone size is stated as once, few or many, or as a class when expanded; others skip it.

j_gene: TRBJ2-1; abundance: many; d_gene: TRBD2; v_gene: TRBV20-1; CDR3nt: TGCAGTGCTAGTAAGCGGGGGCCCCTCCACAATGAGCAGTTCTTC; CDR3aa: CSASKRGPLHNEQFF
j_gene: TRBJ2-7; abundance: few; d_gene: TRBD2; v_gene: TRBV19; CDR3nt: TGTGCCAGTAGCGGAAGCGGGGGTCCCCCCTACGAGCAGTACTTC; CDR3aa: CASSGSGGPPYEQYF
j_gene: TRBJ1-1; abundance: many; d_gene: TRBD1; v_gene: TRBV20-1; CDR3nt: TGCAGTGCTAGAGTCCTCACGGGACAGGTGGCTTTCTTT; CDR3aa: CSARVLTGQVAFF
j_gene: TRBJ1-1; abundance: many; d_gene: TRBD1; v_gene: TRBV5-1; CDR3nt: TGCGCCAGCAGCTCGGGACAGACAGAAGCTTTCTTT; CDR3aa: CASSSGQTEAFF
j_gene: TRBJ1-1; abundance: few; d_gene: TRBD1; v_gene: TRBV28; CDR3nt: TGTGCCAGCAGTTTACCGGGACAGGGCGCGACTGAAGCTTTCTTT; CDR3aa: CASSLPGQGATEAFF
j_gene: TRBJ1-1; abundance: many; d_gene: .; v_gene: TRBV30; CDR3nt: TGTGCCTGGACAGTTCTGAACACTGAAGCTTTCTTT; CDR3aa: CAWTVLNTEAFF
j_gene: TRBJ2-5; abundance: many; d_gene: TRBD2; v_gene: TRBV28; CDR3nt: TGTGCCAGCAGCCTGGTTCTAGCGGCCAGGCAAGAGACCCAGTACTTC; CDR3aa: CASSLVLAARQETQYF
j_gene: TRBJ2-4; abundance: many; d_gene: .; v_gene: TRBV20-1; CDR3nt: TGCAGTGCTCCTGACGGAGGGTCGGCCAAAAACATTCAGTACTTC; CDR3aa: CSAPDGGSAKNIQYF
j_gene: TRBJ1-4; abundance: .; d_gene: TRBD1; v_gene: TRBV9; CDR3nt: TGTGCCAGCAGGCCGGGACAGGGAGCAGAAAAACTGTTTTTT; CDR3aa: CASRPGQGAEKLFF
j_gene: TRBJ1-5; abundance: .; d_gene: TRBD1; v_gene: TRBV3-1; CDR3nt: TGTGCCAGCAGCCAACAGACAGGGGAGGGTCAGCCCCAGCATTTT; CDR3aa: CASSQQTGEGQPQHF
j_gene: TRBJ1-2; abundance: .; d_gene: .; v_gene: TRBV9; CDR3nt: TGTGCCAGCACTCTAGGTCTTTTGGGGTCTCATGGCTACACCTTC; CDR3aa: CASTLGLLGSHGYTF
j_gene: TRBJ2-3; abundance: many; d_gene: TRBD2; v_gene: TRBV9; CDR3nt: TGTGCCAGCAGCAGACTAGCGGGAGGAGGGCCAGATACGCAGTATTTT; CDR3aa: CASSRLAGGGPDTQYF
j_gene: TRBJ1-5; abundance: many; d_gene: TRBD1; v_gene: TRBV2; CDR3nt: TGTGCCAGCAGTGTAGGGGGACAGAGCAATCAGCCCCAGCATTTT; CDR3aa: CASSVGGQSNQPQHF
j_gene: TRBJ2-5; abundance: .; d_gene: TRBD2; v_gene: TRBV13; CDR3nt: TGTGCCAGCAGCTCAGGGACTAGCGGGGGGGGATCCCAAGAGACCCAGTACTTC; CDR3aa: CASSSGTSGGGSQETQYF
j_gene: TRBJ2-7; abundance: .; d_gene: TRBD1; v_gene: TRBV29-1; CDR3nt: TGCAGCGGTGACAGGGCCTCCTACGAGCAGTACTTC; CDR3aa: CSGDRASYEQYF
j_gene: TRBJ1-4; abundance: .; d_gene: .; v_gene: TRBV12-3/TRBV12-4; CDR3nt: TGTGCCAGCAGTTTCCGAACAGGGCTGGGGGAAAAACTGTTTTTT; CDR3aa: CASSFRTGLGEKLFF
j_gene: TRBJ2-5; abundance: many; d_gene: .; v_gene: TRBV11-1; CDR3nt: TGTGCCAGCAGCCGAACCATAGGAACGAGAGAGACCCAGTACTTC; CDR3aa: CASSRTIGTRETQYF
j_gene: TRBJ1-5; abundance: .; d_gene: .; v_gene: TRBV15; CDR3nt: TGTGCCACCAAACCCGGCGTGGGGTTACCTGGCAATCAGCCCCAGCATTTT; CDR3aa: CATKPGVGLPGNQPQHF
j_gene: TRBJ2-6; abundance: few; d_gene: TRBD1; v_gene: TRBV27; CDR3nt: TGTGCCAGCAGTATCGGACAGGGACGGTCTGGGGCCAACGTCCTGACTTTC; CDR3aa: CASSIGQGRSGANVLTF
j_gene: TRBJ1-2; abundance: few; d_gene: .; v_gene: TRBV20-1; CDR3nt: TGCAGTGCTGGGGAAAACTATGGCTACACCTTC; CDR3aa: CSAGENYGYTF
j_gene: TRBJ2-3; abundance: many; d_gene: .; v_gene: TRBV5-1; CDR3nt: TGCGCCAGCAGCGCGACTGACCCCTCCACAGATACGCAGTATTTT; CDR3aa: CASSATDPSTDTQYF
j_gene: TRBJ2-7; abundance: many; d_gene: .; v_gene: TRBV2; CDR3nt: TGTGCCAGCAGTGAATGGTCCTACGAGCAGTACTTC; CDR3aa: CASSEWSYEQYF
j_gene: TRBJ1-4; abundance: many; d_gene: .; v_gene: TRBV12-3/TRBV12-4; CDR3nt: TGTGCCAGCAGTTCCGACGTTCGGGCCGGTGAAAAACTGTTTTTT; CDR3aa: CASSSDVRAGEKLFF
j_gene: TRBJ2-7; abundance: .; d_gene: TRBD1; v_gene: TRBV10-3; CDR3nt: TGTGCCATCAGTGAATCGACAGGGGATTACTACGAGCAGTACTTC; CDR3aa: CAISESTGDYYEQYF
j_gene: TRBJ2-3; abundance: many; d_gene: .; v_gene: TRBV20-1; CDR3nt: TGCAGTGCTAGTCCTCGGGCAGATACGCAGTATTTT; CDR3aa: CSASPRADTQYF
j_gene: TRBJ1-6; abundance: .; d_gene: .; v_gene: TRBV28; CDR3nt: TGTGCCAGGGCGAATTCACCCCTCCACTTT; CDR3aa: CARANSPLHF
j_gene: TRBJ2-3; abundance: many; d_gene: .; v_gene: TRBV7-3; CDR3nt: TGTGCCAGCAGCTTACACCTGGCGTCCGATACGCAGTATTTT; CDR3aa: CASSLHLASDTQYF
j_gene: TRBJ2-1; abundance: many; d_gene: TRBD2; v_gene: TRBV4-2; CDR3nt: TGTGCCAGCAGCCAAGAAGCGGGAGGTGTCAATGAGCAGTTCTTC; CDR3aa: CASSQEAGGVNEQFF
j_gene: TRBJ2-5; abundance: many; d_gene: .; v_gene: TRBV12-3/TRBV12-4; CDR3nt: TGTGCCAGCAGTGGCATTCTCGGGACCCAGTACTTC; CDR3aa: CASSGILGTQYF
j_gene: TRBJ1-5; abundance: .; d_gene: TRBD1; v_gene: TRBV7-9; CDR3nt: TGTGCCAGCAGTCAAGGGTCGCTTCTGGGGGCAGGGGGAAACAATCAGCCCCAGCATTTT; CDR3aa: CASSQGSLLGAGGNNQPQHF
j_gene: TRBJ1-4; abundance: many; d_gene: .; v_gene: TRBV6-1; CDR3nt: TGTGCCAGCAGTGAACGCCTGGAAAAACTGTTTTTT; CDR3aa: CASSERLEKLFF
j_gene: TRBJ2-3; abundance: .; d_gene: TRBD2; v_gene: TRBV5-1; CDR3nt: TGCGCCAGCAGCAGCCAAGGGACTAGCGGGAGGCTGGATACGCAGTATTTT; CDR3aa: CASSSQGTSGRLDTQYF
j_gene: TRBJ1-2; abundance: many; d_gene: TRBD1; v_gene: TRBV9; CDR3nt: TGTGCCAGCACCAGAGGACAGGGAGCATATGGCTACACCTTC; CDR3aa: CASTRGQGAYGYTF
j_gene: TRBJ1-2; abundance: .; d_gene: TRBD1; v_gene: TRBV4-2; CDR3nt: TGTGCCAGCAGCCAAGAGGAGCGACAGGGTAATGGCTACACCTTC; CDR3aa: CASSQEERQGNGYTF
j_gene: TRBJ1-6; abundance: many; d_gene: .; v_gene: TRBV5-6; CDR3nt: TGTGCCAGCAACCCCGGACTCGGGGACCCATCACCCCTCCACTTT; CDR3aa: CASNPGLGDPSPLHF
j_gene: TRBJ2-7; abundance: many; d_gene: TRBD2; v_gene: TRBV6-2/TRBV6-3; CDR3nt: TGTGCCAGCAGAGTAGCGGGAGGGCCAAATGGGTACGAGCAGTACTTC; CDR3aa: CASRVAGGPNGYEQYF